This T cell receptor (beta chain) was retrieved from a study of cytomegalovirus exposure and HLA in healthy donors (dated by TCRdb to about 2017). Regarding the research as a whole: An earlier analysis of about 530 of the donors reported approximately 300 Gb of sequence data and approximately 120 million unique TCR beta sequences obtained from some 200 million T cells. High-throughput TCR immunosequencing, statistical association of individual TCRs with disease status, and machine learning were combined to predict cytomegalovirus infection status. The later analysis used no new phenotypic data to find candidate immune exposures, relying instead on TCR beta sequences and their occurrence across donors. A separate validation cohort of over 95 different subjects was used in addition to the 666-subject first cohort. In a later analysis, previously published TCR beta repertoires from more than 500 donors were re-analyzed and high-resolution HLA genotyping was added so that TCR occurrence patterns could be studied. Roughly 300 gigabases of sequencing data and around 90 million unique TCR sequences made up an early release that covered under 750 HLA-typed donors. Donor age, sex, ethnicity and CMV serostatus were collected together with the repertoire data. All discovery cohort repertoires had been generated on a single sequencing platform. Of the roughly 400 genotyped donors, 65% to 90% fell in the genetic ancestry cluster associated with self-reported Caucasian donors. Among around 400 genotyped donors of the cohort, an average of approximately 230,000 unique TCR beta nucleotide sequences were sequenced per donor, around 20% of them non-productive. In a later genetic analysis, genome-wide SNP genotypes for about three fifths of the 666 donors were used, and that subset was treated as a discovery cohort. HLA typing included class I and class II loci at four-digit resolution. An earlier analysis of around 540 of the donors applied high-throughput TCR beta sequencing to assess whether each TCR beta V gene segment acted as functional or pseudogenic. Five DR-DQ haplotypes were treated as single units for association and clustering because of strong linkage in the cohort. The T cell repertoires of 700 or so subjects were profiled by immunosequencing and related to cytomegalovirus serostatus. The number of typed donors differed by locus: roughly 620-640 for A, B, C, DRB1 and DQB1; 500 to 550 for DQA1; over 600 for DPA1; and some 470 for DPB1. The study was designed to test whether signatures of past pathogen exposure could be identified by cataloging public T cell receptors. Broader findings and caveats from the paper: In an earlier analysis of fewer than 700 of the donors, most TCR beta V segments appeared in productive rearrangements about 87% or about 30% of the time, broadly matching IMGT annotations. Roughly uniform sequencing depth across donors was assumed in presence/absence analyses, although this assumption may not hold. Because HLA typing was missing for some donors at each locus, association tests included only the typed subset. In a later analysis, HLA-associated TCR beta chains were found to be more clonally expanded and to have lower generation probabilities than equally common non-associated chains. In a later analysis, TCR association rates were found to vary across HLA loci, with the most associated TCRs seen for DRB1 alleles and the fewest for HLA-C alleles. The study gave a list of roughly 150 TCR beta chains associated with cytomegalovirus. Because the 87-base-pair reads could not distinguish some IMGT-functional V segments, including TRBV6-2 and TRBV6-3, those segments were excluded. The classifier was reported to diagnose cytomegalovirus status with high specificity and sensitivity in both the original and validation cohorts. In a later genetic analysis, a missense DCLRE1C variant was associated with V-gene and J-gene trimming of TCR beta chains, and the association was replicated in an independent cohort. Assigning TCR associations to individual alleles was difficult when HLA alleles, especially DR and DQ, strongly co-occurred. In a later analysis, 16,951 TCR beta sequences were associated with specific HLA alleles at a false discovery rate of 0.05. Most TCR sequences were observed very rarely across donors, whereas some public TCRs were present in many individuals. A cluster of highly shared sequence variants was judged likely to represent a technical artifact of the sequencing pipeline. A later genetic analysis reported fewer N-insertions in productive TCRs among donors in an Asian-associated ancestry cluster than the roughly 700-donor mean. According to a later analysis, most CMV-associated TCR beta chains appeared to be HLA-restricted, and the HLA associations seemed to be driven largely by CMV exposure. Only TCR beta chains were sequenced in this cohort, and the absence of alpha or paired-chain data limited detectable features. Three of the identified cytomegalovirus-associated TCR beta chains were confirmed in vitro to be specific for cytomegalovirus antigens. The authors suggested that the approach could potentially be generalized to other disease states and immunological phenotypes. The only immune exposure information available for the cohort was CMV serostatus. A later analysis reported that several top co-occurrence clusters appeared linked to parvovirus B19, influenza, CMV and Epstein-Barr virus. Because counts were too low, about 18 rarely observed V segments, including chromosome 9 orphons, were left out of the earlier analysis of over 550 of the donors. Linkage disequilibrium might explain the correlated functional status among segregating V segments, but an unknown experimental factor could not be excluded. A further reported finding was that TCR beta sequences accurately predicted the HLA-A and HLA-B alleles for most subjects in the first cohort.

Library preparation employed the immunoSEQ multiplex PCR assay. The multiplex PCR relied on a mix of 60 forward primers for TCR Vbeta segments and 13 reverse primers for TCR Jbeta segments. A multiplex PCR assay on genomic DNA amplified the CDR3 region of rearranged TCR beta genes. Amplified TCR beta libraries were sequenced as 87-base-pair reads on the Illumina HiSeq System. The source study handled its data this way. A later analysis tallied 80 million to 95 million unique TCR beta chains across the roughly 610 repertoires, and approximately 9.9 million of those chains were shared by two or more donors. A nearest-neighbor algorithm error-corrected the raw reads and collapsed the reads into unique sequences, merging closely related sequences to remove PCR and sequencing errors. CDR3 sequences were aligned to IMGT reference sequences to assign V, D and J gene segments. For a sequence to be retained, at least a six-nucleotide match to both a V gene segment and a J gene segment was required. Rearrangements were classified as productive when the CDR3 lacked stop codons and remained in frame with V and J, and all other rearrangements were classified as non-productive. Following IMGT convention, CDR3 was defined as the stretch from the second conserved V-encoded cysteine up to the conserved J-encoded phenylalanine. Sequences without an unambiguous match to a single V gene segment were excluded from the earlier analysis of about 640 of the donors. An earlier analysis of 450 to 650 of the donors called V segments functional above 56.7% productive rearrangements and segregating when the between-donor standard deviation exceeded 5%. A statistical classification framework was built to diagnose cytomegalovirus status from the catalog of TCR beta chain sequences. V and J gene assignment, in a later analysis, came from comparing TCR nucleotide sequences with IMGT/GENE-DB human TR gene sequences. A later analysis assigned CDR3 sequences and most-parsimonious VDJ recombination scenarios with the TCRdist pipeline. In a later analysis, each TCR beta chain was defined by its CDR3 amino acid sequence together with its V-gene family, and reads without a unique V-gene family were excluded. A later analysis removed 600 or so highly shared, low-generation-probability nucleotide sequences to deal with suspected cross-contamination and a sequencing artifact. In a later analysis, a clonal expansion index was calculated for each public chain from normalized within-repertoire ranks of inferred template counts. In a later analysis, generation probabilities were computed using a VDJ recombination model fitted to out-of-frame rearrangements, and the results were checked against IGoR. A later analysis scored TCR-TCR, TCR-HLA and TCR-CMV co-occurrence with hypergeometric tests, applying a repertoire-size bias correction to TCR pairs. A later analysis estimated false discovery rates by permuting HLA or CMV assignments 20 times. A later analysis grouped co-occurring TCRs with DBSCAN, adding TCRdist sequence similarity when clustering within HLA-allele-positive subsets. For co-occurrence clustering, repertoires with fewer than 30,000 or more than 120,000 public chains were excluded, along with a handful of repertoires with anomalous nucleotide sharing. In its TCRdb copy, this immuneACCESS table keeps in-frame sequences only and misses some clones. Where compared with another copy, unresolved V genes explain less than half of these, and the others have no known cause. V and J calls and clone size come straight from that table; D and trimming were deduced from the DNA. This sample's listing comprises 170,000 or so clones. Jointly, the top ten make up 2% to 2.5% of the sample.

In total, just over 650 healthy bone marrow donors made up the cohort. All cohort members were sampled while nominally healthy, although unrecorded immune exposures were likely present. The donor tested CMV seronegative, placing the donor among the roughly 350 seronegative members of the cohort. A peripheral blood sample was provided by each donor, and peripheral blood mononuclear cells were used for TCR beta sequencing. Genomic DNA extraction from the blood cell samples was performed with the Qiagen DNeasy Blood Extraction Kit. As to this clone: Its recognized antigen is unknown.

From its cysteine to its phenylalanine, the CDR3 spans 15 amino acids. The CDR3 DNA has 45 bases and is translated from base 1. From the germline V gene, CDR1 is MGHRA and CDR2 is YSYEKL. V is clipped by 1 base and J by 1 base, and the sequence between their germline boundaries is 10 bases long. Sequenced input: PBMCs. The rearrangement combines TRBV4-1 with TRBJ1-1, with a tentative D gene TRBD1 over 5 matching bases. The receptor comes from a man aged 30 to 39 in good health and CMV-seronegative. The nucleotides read TGCGCCAGCAGCCAAGTTGGTACAGGGAACACTGAAGCTTTCTTT. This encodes CASSQVGTGNTEAFF.